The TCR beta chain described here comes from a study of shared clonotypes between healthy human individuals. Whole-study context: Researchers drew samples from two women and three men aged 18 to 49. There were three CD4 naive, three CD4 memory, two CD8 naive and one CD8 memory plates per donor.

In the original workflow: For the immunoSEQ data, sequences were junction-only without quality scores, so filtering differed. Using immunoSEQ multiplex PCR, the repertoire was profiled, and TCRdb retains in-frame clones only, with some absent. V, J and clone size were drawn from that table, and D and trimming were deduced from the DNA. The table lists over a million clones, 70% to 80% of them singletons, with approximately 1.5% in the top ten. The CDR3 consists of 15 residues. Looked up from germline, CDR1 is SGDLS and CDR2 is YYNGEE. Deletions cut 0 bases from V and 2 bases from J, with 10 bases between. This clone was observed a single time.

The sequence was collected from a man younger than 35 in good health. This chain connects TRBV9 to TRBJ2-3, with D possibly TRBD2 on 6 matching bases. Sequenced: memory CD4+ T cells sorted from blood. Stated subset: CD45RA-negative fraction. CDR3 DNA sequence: TGTGCCAGCAGCGTAGCGGCGGGAACCACAGATACGCAGTATTTT. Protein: CASSVAAGTTDTQYF.